This is a list of T cell receptor beta chains from one sample in a study of blood T cell repertoires in COVID-19. The assay was immunoSEQ multiplex PCR, and TCRdb's table has in-frame clones only and misses some. The sample shows 200,000 to 300,000 clones, about 85% of them seen only once. Sequenced: peripheral blood. Source of these receptors: a man aged 55 to 70 with acute or convalescent COVID-19. Each CDR3 is given with its conserved first and last residue.

TRBJ2-2 | TRBV11-2 | CASSSWLAGVGAPGELFF
TRBJ2-1 | TRBV27 | CASSRNPGLAGGWRSYNEQFF
TRBJ2-1 | TRBV7-8 | CASSLGTSGYNEQFF
TRBJ2-1 | TRBV9 | CASSGTAYNEQFF
TRBJ2-1 | TRBV6-5 | CASGGLAGFMPFF
TRBJ2-2 | TRBV6-5 | CAGQAAPNTGELFF
TRBJ2-1 | TRBV5-1 | CASSFLTSGGDNEQFF
TRBJ1-2 | TRBV6-5 | CASSYLTGTYGYTF
TRBJ1-2 | TRBV7-2 | CASSLRAQGGLYGYTF
TRBJ2-1 | TRBV5-1 | CASSLVYNEQFF
TRBJ2-7 | TRBV30 | CAWGTGGYEQYF
TRBJ2-5 | TRBV18 | CASSRQDRQETQYF
TRBJ2-3 | TRBV11-3 | CASSSGGTGGDTQYF
TRBJ2-2 | TRBV30 | CASGQGNTGELFF
TRBJ1-1 | TRBV5-4 | CASSLQGRRNTEAFF
TRBJ1-1 | TRBV27 | CASSLSGGTEAFF